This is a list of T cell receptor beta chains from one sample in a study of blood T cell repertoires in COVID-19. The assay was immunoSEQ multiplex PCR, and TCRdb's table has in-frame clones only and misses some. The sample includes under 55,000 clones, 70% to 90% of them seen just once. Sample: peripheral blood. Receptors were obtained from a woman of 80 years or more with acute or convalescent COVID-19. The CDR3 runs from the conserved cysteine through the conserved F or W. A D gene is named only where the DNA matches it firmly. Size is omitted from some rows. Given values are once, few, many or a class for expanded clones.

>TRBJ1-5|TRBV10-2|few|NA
CASSRQHNQPQHF
TGCGCCAGCAGCCGACAGCACAATCAGCCCCAGCATTTT
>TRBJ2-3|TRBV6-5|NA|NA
CASSGSTWGTDTQYF
TGTGCCAGCAGCGGGAGTACATGGGGCACAGATACGCAGTATTTT
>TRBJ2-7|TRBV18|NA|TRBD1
CASSPSYADREGYEQYF
TGTGCCAGCTCACCATCTTATGCGGACAGGGAAGGATACGAGCAGTACTTC
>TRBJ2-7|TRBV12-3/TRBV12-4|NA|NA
CASSFGGARGQYF
TGTGCCAGCAGTTTTGGAGGGGCGCGGGGGCAGTACTTC
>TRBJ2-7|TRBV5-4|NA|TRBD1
CASSLGQGSYEQYF
TGTGCCAGCAGCTTAGGACAGGGATCCTACGAGCAGTACTTC
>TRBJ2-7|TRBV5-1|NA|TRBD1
CASSPTGGEQYF
TGCGCCAGCAGTCCGACAGGGGGAGAGCAGTACTTC
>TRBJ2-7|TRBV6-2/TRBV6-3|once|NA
CASSSRPGGLNAEQYF
TGTGCCAGCAGTTCGAGACCGGGGGGCCTAAACGCCGAGCAGTACTTC
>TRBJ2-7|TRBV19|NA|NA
CASSIVGSRAASEQYF
TGTGCCAGTAGTATAGTGGGGAGCAGAGCAGCTAGCGAGCAGTACTTC
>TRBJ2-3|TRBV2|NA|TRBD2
CASSELAGISTDTQYF
TGTGCCAGCAGTGAACTAGCGGGGATTAGCACAGATACGCAGTATTTT
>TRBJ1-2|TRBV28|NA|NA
CASSWSNYGYTF
TGTGCCAGCAGTTGGAGTAACTATGGCTACACCTTC
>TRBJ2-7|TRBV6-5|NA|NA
CASSRPPGTSYEQYF
TGTGCCAGCAGCCGACCACCGGGGACATCCTACGAGCAGTACTTC
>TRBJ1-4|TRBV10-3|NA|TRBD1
CAISESGQGPEKLFF
TGTGCCATCAGTGAGTCAGGACAGGGGCCTGAAAAACTGTTTTTT
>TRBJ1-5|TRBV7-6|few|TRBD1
CASSLGQGERPQHF
TGTGCCAGCAGCTTAGGTCAGGGGGAAAGGCCCCAGCATTTT
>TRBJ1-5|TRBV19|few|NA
CASSPEQGPLPQHF
TGTGCCAGTAGTCCCGAACAGGGCCCGCTGCCCCAGCATTTT
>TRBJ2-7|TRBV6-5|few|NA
CASARSGENEQYF
TGTGCCAGCGCCAGGTCAGGGGAGAACGAGCAGTACTTC
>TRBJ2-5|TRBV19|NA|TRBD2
CASTQRGLVHPETQYF
TGTGCCAGTACCCAAAGGGGACTAGTCCACCCAGAGACCCAGTACTTC
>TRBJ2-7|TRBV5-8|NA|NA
CASSLGRSSYEQYF
TGTGCCAGCAGCTTGGGGAGGAGCTCCTACGAGCAGTACTTC